This is a list of T cell receptor beta chains from one sample in a study of cytotoxic CD8 clonotypes in ibrutinib-treated CLL. TCRdb's table, derived via immunoSEQ multiplex PCR, lists solely in-frame clones and lacks some. The sample shows around 50,000 clones, roughly three fifths of them seen only once. This sample comprised PBMCs, obtained after 24 months of ibrutinib treatment. The receptors here all came from a human donor with chronic lymphocytic leukemia. Both conserved end residues are part of each CDR3. Fields, in order: CDR3 DNA, CDR3 protein, D gene, clone size, V gene, J gene. The D gene is left open where the match is weak. Clone size is not always given. Where it is, it says once, few, many or a class for expanded clones.

DNA: TGTGCCAGCAGCGGACTAGCTTCCTACGAGCAGTACTTC
CDR3: CASSGLASYEQYF
D: TRBD2
size: -
V: TRBV7-9
J: TRBJ2-7

DNA: TGTGCCAGCAGCTTTTACAGGGGGCGCTACCAGGGCGGCTACACCTTC
CDR3: CASSFYRGRYQGGYTF
D: TRBD1
size: -
V: TRBV5-6
J: TRBJ1-2

DNA: TGTGCCAGCAGTTTATCTGGGGGGGGTACTGAAGCTTTCTTT
CDR3: CASSLSGGGTEAFF
D: -
size: -
V: TRBV28
J: TRBJ1-1

DNA: TGTGCCAGCAGTGAACTAGCGGGGGCTTCTACTAGCACAGATACGCAGTATTTT
CDR3: CASSELAGASTSTDTQYF
D: TRBD2
size: -
V: TRBV2
J: TRBJ2-3

DNA: TGTGCCAGCAGTCTCAGGGTCCCTCAGCCCCAGCATTTT
CDR3: CASSLRVPQPQHF
D: -
size: -
V: TRBV2
J: TRBJ1-5

DNA: TGTGCCAGCACGGCTAGCGGGGGCTCAGAGCAGTTCTTC
CDR3: CASTASGGSEQFF
D: TRBD2
size: few
V: TRBV2
J: TRBJ2-1

DNA: TGTGCCAGCAGTCCCCCCGTGGGGGTCAGGCAGCCCCAGCATTTT
CDR3: CASSPPVGVRQPQHF
D: -
size: -
V: TRBV28
J: TRBJ1-5

DNA: TGTGCCAGCGGGCAGGGACAGGGGCCTTCCTACGAGCAGTACTTC
CDR3: CASGQGQGPSYEQYF
D: TRBD1
size: few
V: TRBV27
J: TRBJ2-7

DNA: TGTGCCAGCAGTTGGTCAGGCTTCAATCAGCCCCAGCATTTT
CDR3: CASSWSGFNQPQHF
D: -
size: once
V: TRBV28
J: TRBJ1-5

DNA: TGTGCCAGCAGCTTAGCGCTAATCTCGACAGGGTGGATTTCACCCCTCCACTTT
CDR3: CASSLALISTGWISPLHF
D: TRBD1
size: many
V: TRBV7-2
J: TRBJ1-6

DNA: TGTGCCAGCAGCGTATATACAGGGAGCACAGATACGCAGTATTTT
CDR3: CASSVYTGSTDTQYF
D: -
size: -
V: TRBV9
J: TRBJ2-3

DNA: TGTGCCAGCAACCCAGACAGGGCTGACGGGGAGCTGTTTTTT
CDR3: CASNPDRADGELFF
D: TRBD1
size: -
V: TRBV28
J: TRBJ2-2

DNA: TGTGCCAGCAGTTTATCTGCTACAGGGTACTATGGCTACACCTTC
CDR3: CASSLSATGYYGYTF
D: -
size: few
V: TRBV28
J: TRBJ1-2

DNA: TGTGCCAGCAGTTTATTAGGAGGGGCAAGCACTGAAGCTTTCTTT
CDR3: CASSLLGGASTEAFF
D: -
size: -
V: TRBV28
J: TRBJ1-1

DNA: TGTGCCAGCAGTCCAGGAAGGGATTCACCCCTCCACTTT
CDR3: CASSPGRDSPLHF
D: -
size: -
V: TRBV6-5
J: TRBJ1-6

DNA: TGCGCCAGCAGCTGGGGGGGACAGGATGAAAAACTGTTTTTT
CDR3: CASSWGGQDEKLFF
D: TRBD1
size: -
V: TRBV5-1
J: TRBJ1-4

DNA: TGTGCCAGTAGTATCCCGGGGGGACAGGACGGTATCGGCTACACCTTC
CDR3: CASSIPGGQDGIGYTF
D: TRBD1
size: -
V: TRBV19
J: TRBJ1-2

DNA: TGTGCCAGCAGCTTAGCGGGGGTAGGAGGCGAAAAACTGTTTTTT
CDR3: CASSLAGVGGEKLFF
D: -
size: -
V: TRBV7-8
J: TRBJ1-4

DNA: TGTGCCAGCAGTGATCCCTCAGAGCAGTTCTTC
CDR3: CASSDPSEQFF
D: -
size: -
V: TRBV6-1
J: TRBJ2-1

DNA: TGTGCCAGCTCACAAATGACAGGGCGCGGGGCCAACGTCCTGACTTTC
CDR3: CASSQMTGRGANVLTF
D: TRBD1
size: -
V: TRBV18
J: TRBJ2-6

DNA: TGTGCCAGCAGCGCGACTAGCGGCAATGAGCAGTTCTTC
CDR3: CASSATSGNEQFF
D: TRBD2
size: -
V: TRBV2
J: TRBJ2-1

DNA: TGTGCCAGCTCACCCTTTACAGGCGGGGGGGTTCAGCCCCAGCATTTT
CDR3: CASSPFTGGGVQPQHF
D: -
size: -
V: TRBV18
J: TRBJ1-5

DNA: TGCGCCAGCAGTGAAAATCCCGGGGGGGCTAGCGGGAGAGGATACAATGAGCAGTTCTTC
CDR3: CASSENPGGASGRGYNEQFF
D: TRBD2
size: -
V: TRBV10-1
J: TRBJ2-1

DNA: TGTGCCTATAGGAGTGGGGAAAAACTGTTTTTT
CDR3: CAYRSGEKLFF
D: -
size: -
V: TRBV6-1
J: TRBJ1-4

DNA: TGCGCCAGCAGCTTGATAGGACAGGGCACAGATACGCAGTATTTT
CDR3: CASSLIGQGTDTQYF
D: TRBD1
size: -
V: TRBV5-1
J: TRBJ2-3

DNA: TGTGCCAGCAGGGAAAGGACAGGGGGCGCGAACTATGGCTACACCTTC
CDR3: CASRERTGGANYGYTF
D: TRBD1
size: many
V: TRBV6-1
J: TRBJ1-2

DNA: TGTGCCTGGCATCTTGTGGGGGGCAATGGCTACACCTTC
CDR3: CAWHLVGGNGYTF
D: -
size: -
V: TRBV30
J: TRBJ1-2

DNA: TGTGCCAGCAGCATTCCTCAAGGGAGAAATAATTCACCCCTCCACTTT
CDR3: CASSIPQGRNNSPLHF
D: -
size: -
V: TRBV7-2
J: TRBJ1-6

DNA: TGTGCCAGCAGCTTAGAGGGAGCGGGGCAAGAGACCCAGTACTTC
CDR3: CASSLEGAGQETQYF
D: TRBD2
size: -
V: TRBV7-9
J: TRBJ2-5

DNA: TGCGCCAGCAGCCAAGATGACATGGGGGGAACCGGGGAGCTGTTTTTT
CDR3: CASSQDDMGGTGELFF
D: -
size: -
V: TRBV4-1
J: TRBJ2-2

DNA: TGCGCCAGCAGCTTGGGGACTAGCGGGAGGAATGAGCAGTTCTTC
CDR3: CASSLGTSGRNEQFF
D: TRBD2
size: -
V: TRBV5-1
J: TRBJ2-1

DNA: TGTGCCACCAACCGTTTACAGGGATTTTCCAATGAGCAGTTCTTC
CDR3: CATNRLQGFSNEQFF
D: -
size: many
V: TRBV7-8
J: TRBJ2-1

DNA: TGTGCCTGGAGGGGACAGGGGATCACCGGGGAGCTGTTTTTT
CDR3: CAWRGQGITGELFF
D: TRBD1
size: -
V: TRBV30
J: TRBJ2-2

DNA: TGTGCCAGCATCCTAAGGGGTTACAATGAGCAGTTCTTC
CDR3: CASILRGYNEQFF
D: -
size: -
V: TRBV11-2
J: TRBJ2-1

DNA: TGTGCCAGCAGCTTGGAAAGACTAGCGGGGTCCCAGTACTTC
CDR3: CASSLERLAGSQYF
D: TRBD2
size: -
V: TRBV5-5
J: TRBJ2-4

DNA: TGTGCCAGCAGCTCCGTGGGGACAGGGAACCAAGAGACCCAGTACTTC
CDR3: CASSSVGTGNQETQYF
D: TRBD1
size: -
V: TRBV7-6
J: TRBJ2-5

DNA: TGTGCCAGCAGCTTGGATTCGGAGACCCAGTACTTC
CDR3: CASSLDSETQYF
D: -
size: -
V: TRBV5-4
J: TRBJ2-5

DNA: TGTGCCAGTAGTATAAAGACCACAGGGACTAAAAATCAGCCCCAGCATTTT
CDR3: CASSIKTTGTKNQPQHF
D: -
size: many
V: TRBV19
J: TRBJ1-5

DNA: TGTGCCAGCAGCTTAGGGACTAGCGGGAGTAACCACGAGCAGTACTTC
CDR3: CASSLGTSGSNHEQYF
D: TRBD2
size: -
V: TRBV7-6
J: TRBJ2-7

DNA: TGTGCCAGCAGTTTTCGACAGGGAGGTGAGCAGTTCTTC
CDR3: CASSFRQGGEQFF
D: -
size: once
V: TRBV6-5
J: TRBJ2-1